This paragraph reports one T cell receptor beta chain. This CDR3 spans 15 amino acids. After removal of 5 bases from V and 4 bases from J, the junction contained 7 bases not matched to a gene. Germline V gives CDR1 MNHEY, CDR2 SVGAGI. This sample stems from a study of blood T cell repertoires in COVID-19. Study-level information: Material from acute and convalescent COVID-19 was sourced from the United States, Italy and Spain. PBMCs, B-cell-depleted T cells, or T cells provided the cDNA or gDNA that made up the material.

Study processing details: Reference gene primer amplification gave estimated nucleated cell counts. TCRdb's copy holds only in-frame clones and misses some; the assay was immunoSEQ multiplex PCR. The V and J calls and clone size are taken from that table; D and trimming were inferred from the DNA. The sample contains 200,000 or so clones, around nine tenths of which appear only once. This sequence joins TRBV6-5 and TRBJ2-7; 11 bases agree with TRBD2. What was sequenced was peripheral blood. The sequence was obtained from a woman aged 40 to 50 who had recovered from COVID-19. The CDR3 DNA reads as TGTGCCAGCAGTCAGCCGGGGACTAGCGGTTACGAGCAGTACTTC. Its translation: CASSQPGTSGYEQYF.